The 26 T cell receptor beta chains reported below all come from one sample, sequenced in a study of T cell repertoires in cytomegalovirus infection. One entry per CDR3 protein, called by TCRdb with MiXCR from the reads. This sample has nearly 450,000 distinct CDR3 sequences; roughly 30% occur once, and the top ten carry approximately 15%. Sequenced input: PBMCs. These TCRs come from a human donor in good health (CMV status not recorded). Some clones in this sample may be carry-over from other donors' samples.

CDR3 coding DNA: TGCAGTGCTAGAGAAGGGAACATTCAGTACTTC. It translates to CSAREGNIQYF. J is TRBJ2-4 and V is TRBV20-1; no definite D call. V dropped 0 bases and J dropped 7 bases, with 4 bases sitting between them. This CDR3 region has 11 residues. Germline values: CDR1 DFQATT, CDR2 SNEGSKA (reference sequence).

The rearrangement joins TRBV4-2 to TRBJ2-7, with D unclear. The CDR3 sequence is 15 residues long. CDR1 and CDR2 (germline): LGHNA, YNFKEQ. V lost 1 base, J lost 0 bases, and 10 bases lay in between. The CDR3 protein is CASSQGVGYSYEQYF. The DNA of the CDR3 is TGTGCCAGCAGCCAAGGGGTGGGGTACTCCTACGAGCAGTACTTC.

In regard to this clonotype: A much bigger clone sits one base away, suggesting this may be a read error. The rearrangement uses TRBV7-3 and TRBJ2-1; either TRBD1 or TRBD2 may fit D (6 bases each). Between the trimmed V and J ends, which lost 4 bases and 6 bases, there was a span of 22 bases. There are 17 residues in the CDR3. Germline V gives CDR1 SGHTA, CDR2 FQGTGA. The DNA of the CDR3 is TGTGCCAGCAGCTCTTCTTCTAGCGTGGGGGCTCGCAATGAGCAGTTCTTC. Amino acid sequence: CASSSSSSVGARNEQFF.

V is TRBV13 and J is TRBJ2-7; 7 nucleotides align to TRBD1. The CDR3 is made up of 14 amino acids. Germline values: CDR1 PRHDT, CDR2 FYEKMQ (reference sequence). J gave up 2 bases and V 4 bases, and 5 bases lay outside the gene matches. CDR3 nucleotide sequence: TGTGCCAGCAGCTCCGGGACAGATACCTACGAGCAGTACTTC. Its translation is CASSSGTDTYEQYF.

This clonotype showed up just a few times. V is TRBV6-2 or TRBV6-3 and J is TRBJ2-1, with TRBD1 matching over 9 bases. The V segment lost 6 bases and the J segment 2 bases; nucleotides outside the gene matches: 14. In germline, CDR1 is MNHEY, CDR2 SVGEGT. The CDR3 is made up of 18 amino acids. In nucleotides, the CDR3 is TGTGCCAGCAGACCCGACAGGGGGGGACTTACCCCCTACAATGAGCAGTTCTTC. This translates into CASRPDRGGLTPYNEQFF.

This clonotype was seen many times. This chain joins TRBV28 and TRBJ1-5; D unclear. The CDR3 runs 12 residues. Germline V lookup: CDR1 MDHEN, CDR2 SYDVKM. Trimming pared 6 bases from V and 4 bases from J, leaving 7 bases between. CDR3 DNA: TGTGCCAGCAGGACAACGAATCAGCCCCAGCATTTT. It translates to CASRTTNQPQHF.

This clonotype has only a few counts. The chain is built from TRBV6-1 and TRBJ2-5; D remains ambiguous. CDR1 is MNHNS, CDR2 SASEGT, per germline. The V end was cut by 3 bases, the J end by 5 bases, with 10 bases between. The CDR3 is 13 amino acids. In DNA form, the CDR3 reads TGTGCCAGCAGTGATGTTTGGGCGGAGACCCAGTACTTC. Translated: CASSDVWAETQYF.

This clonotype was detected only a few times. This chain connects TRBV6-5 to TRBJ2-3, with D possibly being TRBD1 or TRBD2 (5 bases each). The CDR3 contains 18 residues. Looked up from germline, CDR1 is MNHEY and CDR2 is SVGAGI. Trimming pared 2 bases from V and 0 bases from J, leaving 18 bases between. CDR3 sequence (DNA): TGTGCCAGCAGTTACCTCCCTATCTGGGACCCAAGCACAGATACGCAGTATTTT. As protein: CASSYLPIWDPSTDTQYF.

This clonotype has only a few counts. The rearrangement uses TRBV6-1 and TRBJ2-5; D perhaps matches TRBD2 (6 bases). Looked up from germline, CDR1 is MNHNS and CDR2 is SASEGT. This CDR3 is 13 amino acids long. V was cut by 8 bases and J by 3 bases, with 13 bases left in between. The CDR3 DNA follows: TGTGCCAGCCGCGGGTGGAGGGAAGAGACCCAGTACTTC. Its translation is CASRGWREETQYF.

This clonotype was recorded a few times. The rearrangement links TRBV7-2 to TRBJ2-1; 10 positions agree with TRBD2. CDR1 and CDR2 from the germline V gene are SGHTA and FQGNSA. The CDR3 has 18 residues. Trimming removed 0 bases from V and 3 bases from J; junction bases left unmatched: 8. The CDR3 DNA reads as TGTGCCAGCAGCTTAGCGCCCAGCGGGGGGGCTTACTACAATGAGCAGTTCTTC. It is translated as CASSLAPSGGAYYNEQFF. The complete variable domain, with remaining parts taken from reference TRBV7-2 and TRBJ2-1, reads GAGVSQSPSNKVTEKGKDVELRCDPISGHTALYWYRQSLGQGLEFLIYFQGNSAPDKSGLPSDRFSAERTGGSVSTLTIQRTQQEDSAVYLCASSLAPSGGAYYNEQFFGPGTRLTVL.

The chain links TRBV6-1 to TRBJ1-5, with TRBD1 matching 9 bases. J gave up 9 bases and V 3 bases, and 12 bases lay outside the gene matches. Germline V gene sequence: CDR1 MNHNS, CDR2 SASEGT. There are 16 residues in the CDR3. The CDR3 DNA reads TGTGCCAGCAGTGACGCGCCCGGGACAGGGATGAGGCCCCAGCATTTT. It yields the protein CASSDAPGTGMRPQHF.

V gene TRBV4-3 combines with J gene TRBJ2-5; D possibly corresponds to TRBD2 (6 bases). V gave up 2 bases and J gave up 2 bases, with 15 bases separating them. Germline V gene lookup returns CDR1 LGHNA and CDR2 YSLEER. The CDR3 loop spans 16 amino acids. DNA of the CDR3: TGCGCCAGCAGCCAATCTTTTGCGGGGAGACAAGAGACCCAGTACTTC. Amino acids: CASSQSFAGRQETQYF.

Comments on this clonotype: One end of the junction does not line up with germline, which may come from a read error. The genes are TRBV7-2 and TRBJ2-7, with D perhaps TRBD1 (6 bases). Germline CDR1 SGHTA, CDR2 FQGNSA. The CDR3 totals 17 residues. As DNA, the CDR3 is TGTGCCAGCAGCTTCACCCGGACAGTGATAGTCCCCGACGAGCCGTACTTC. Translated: CASSFTRTVIVPDEPYF.

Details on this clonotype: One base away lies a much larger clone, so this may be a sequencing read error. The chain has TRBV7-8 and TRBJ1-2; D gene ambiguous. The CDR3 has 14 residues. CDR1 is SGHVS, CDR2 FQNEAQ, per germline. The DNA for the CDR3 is TGTGCCAGCAGCAACAACGGAAAGACCTATGTCTACACCTTC. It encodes CASSNNGKTYVYTF.

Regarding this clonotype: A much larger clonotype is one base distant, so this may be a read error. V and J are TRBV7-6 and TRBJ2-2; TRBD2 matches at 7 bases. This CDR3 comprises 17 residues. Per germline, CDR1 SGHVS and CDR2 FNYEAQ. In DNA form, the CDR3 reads TGTGCCAGCAGGCAAACACCACTAGCGATCAATCCCGGGGAGCTGTTATTT. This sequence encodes CASRQTPLAINPGELLF.

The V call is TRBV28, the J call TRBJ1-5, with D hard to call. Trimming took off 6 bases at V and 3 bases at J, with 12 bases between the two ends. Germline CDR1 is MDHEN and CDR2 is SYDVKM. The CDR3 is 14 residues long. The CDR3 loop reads CASSQDGLNQPQHF. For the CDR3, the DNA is TGTGCCAGCAGCCAAGACGGACTCAATCAGCCCCAGCATTTT. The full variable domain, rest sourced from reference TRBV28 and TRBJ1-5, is DVKVTQSSRYLVKRTGEKVFLECVQDMDHENMFWYRQDPGLGLRLIYFSYDVKMKEKGDIPEGYSVSREKKERFSLILESASTNQTSMYLCASSQDGLNQPQHFGDGTRLSIL.

CDR3 DNA sequence: TGTGCCAGCAGTCGGGGCCTCTCCTACGAGCAGTACTTC. It is translated as CASSRGLSYEQYF. The J gene is TRBJ2-7, the V gene TRBV6-5; D is tentatively TRBD1 or TRBD2 (5 bases each). Germline V gene lookup returns CDR1 MNHEY and CDR2 SVGAGI. Trimming cost V 5 bases and J 0 bases, with 8 bases left between them. The CDR3 length is 13 residues.

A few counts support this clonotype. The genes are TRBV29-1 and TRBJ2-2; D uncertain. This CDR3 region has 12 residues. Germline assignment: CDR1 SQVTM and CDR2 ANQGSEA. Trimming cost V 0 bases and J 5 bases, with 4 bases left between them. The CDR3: CSVEDRTGELFF. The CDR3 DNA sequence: TGCAGCGTTGAAGACAGAACCGGGGAGCTGTTTTTT.

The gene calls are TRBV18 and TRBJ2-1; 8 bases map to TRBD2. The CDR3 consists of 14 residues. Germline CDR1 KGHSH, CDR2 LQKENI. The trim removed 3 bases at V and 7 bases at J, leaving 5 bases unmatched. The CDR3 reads CASSPTERGNEQFF. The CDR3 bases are TGTGCCAGCTCACCTACTGAGCGGGGGAATGAGCAGTTCTTC.

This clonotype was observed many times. CDR3 protein: CASSRTGGGDQPQHF. CDR3 DNA: TGTGCCAGCAGTAGGACAGGGGGCGGCGATCAGCCCCAGCATTTT. The chain links TRBV7-8 to TRBJ1-5, with 11 bases identical to TRBD1. Losses at the gene ends were 6 bases for V and 5 bases for J; bases not matched to a gene: 6. CDR1 and CDR2 from the germline V gene are SGHVS and FQNEAQ. This CDR3 is 15 amino acids long.

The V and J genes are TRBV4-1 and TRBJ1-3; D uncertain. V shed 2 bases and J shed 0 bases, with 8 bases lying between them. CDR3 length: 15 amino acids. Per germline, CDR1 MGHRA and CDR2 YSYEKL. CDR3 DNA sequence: TGCGCCAGCAGCCAACACAGTAGCTCTGGAAACACCATATATTTT. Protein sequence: CASSQHSSSGNTIYF.

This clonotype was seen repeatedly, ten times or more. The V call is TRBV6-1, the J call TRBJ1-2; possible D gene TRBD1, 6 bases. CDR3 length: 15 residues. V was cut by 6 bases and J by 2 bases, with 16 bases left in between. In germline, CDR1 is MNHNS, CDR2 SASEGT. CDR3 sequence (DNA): TGTGCCAGCAGATGGTTGGGGGGCTCGAACTATGGCTACACCTTC. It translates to CASRWLGGSNYGYTF.

The CDR3 DNA reads as TGTGCCAGCAGCCGCCTAAACAATTTCGAGCAGTACTTC. Protein product: CASSRLNNFEQYF. The rearrangement uses TRBV7-2 and TRBJ2-7; no clear D. V was trimmed by 5 bases and J by 6 bases, leaving 14 bases between them. The germline CDR1 and CDR2 sequences are SGHTA and FQGNSA. This CDR3 has 13 amino acids.

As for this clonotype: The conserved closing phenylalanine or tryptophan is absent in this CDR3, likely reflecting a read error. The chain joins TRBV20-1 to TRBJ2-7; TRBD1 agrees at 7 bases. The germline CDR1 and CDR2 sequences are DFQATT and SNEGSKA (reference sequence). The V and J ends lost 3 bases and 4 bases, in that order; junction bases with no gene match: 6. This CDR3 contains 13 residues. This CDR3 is CSASTGVGYEQYL. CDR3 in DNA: TGCAGTGCTAGTACAGGGGTGGGGTACGAGCAGTACTTA.

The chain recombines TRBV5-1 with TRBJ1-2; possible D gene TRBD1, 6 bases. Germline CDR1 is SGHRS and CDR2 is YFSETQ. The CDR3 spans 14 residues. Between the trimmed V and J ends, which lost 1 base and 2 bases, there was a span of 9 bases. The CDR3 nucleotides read TGCGCCAGCAGCTTGCAGGGACAAAACTATGGCTACACCTTC. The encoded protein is CASSLQGQNYGYTF.

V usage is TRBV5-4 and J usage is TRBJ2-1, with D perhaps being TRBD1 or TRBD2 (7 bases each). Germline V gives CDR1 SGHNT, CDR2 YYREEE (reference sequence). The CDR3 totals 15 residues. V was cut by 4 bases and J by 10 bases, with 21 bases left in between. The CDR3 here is CASSPRGGPSYEQFF. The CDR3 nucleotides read TGTGCCAGCAGCCCCAGGGGGGGACCTTCATACGAGCAGTTCTTC.